These T cell receptor beta chains were read from a single sample in a study of cytomegalovirus exposure and HLA in healthy donors. Sequenced by immunoSEQ multiplex PCR; TCRdb stores in-frame clones only, minus some. Here the sample spans about 140,000 clones, more than 60% being singletons. Sequenced sample: PBMCs. Every receptor here comes from a male donor in good health and CMV-seronegative. Each CDR3 is given with its conserved first and last residue. D genes are given only for firm matches. Not all rows give a size; the values are once, few, many and, for expanded clones, a class.

clone_size j_call d_call v_call cdr3_nt cdr3_aa
NA TRBJ1-1 NA TRBV30 TGTGCCTGGATTGGACACATCCTCCACACTGAAGCTTTCTTT CAWIGHILHTEAFF
NA TRBJ2-5 NA TRBV7-8 TGTGCCAGCAGCTCACTGGGGGCCGAAGAGACCCAGTACTTC CASSSLGAEETQYF
once TRBJ1-2 NA TRBV19 TGTGCCAGTAGGCAATGGGAGTATGGCTACACCTTC CASRQWEYGYTF
once TRBJ1-2 TRBD1 TRBV5-4 TGTGCCAGCAGCAGACAGGGGGCGCGAGGCTACACCTTC CASSRQGARGYTF
few TRBJ2-7 TRBD1 TRBV18 TGTGCCAGCGGACAGGGGTCTGGGGAGCAGTACTTC CASGQGSGEQYF
NA TRBJ1-2 NA TRBV19 TGTGCCAGTTATCCAGGGGTAGGCTATGGCTACACCTTC CASYPGVGYGYTF
NA TRBJ1-2 NA TRBV6-5 TGTGCCAGCAGTTACTCGAATCTCGGCACAGGCTATGGCTACACCTTC CASSYSNLGTGYGYTF
NA TRBJ1-2 NA TRBV6-5 TGTGCCAGCAGTCCGCGATCAGGGGATGGCTACACCTTC CASSPRSGDGYTF
NA TRBJ2-2 TRBD1 TRBV4-2 TGTGCCAGCAGCCAAGTTGGACAGGCAAACACCGGGGAGCTGTTTTTT CASSQVGQANTGELFF
NA TRBJ2-7 NA TRBV27 TGTGCCAGCAGCCACTCTTATGTACCTAATTACGAGCAGTACTTC CASSHSYVPNYEQYF
once TRBJ1-1 NA TRBV11-2 TGTGCCAGCAGCTTAGGGTGGACAGAGAACACTGAAGCTTTCTTT CASSLGWTENTEAFF
NA TRBJ2-3 TRBD2 TRBV6-5 TGTGCCACCTGGGACTACCCAAGCACAGATACGCAGTATTTT CATWDYPSTDTQYF
NA TRBJ1-4 TRBD1 TRBV7-2 TGTGCCAGCACCAGGGGGGTTAATGAAAAACTGTTTTTT CASTRGVNEKLFF
NA TRBJ1-2 NA TRBV7-9 TGTTCCAGCAGCCAAGAGGGCAGGTTCTACACCTTC CSSSQEGRFYTF